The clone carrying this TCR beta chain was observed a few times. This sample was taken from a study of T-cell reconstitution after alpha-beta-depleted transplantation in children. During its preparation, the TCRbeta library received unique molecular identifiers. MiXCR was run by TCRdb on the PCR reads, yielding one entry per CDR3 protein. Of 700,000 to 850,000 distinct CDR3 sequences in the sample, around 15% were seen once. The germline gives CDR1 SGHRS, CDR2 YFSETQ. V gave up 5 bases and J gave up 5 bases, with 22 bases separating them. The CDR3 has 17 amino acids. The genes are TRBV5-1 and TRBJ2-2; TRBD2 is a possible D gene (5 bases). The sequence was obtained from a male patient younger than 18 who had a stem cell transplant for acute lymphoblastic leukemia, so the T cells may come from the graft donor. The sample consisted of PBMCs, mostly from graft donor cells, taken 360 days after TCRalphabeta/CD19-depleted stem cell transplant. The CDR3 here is CASRSERVQWRTGELFF. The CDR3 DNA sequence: TGCGCCAGCAGGAGCGAGAGGGTACAGTGGAGGACCGGGGAGCTGTTTTTT.